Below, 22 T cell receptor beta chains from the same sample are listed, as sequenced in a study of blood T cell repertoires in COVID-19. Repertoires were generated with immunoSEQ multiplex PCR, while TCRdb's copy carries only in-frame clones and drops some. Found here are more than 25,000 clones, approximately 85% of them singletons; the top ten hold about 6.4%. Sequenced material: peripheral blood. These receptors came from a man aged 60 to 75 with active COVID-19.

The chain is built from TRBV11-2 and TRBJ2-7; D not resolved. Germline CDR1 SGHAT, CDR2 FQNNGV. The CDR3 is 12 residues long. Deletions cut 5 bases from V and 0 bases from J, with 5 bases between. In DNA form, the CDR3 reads TGTGCCAGCAGCGGAGCCTCCTACGAGCAGTACGTC. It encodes CASSGASYEQYV.

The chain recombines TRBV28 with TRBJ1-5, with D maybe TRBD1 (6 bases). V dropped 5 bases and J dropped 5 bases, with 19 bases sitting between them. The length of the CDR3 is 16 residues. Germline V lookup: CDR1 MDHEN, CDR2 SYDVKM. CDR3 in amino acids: CASSPSPGRGDQPQHF. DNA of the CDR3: TGTGCCAGCAGTCCATCTCCCGGCAGGGGTGATCAGCCCCAGCATTTT.

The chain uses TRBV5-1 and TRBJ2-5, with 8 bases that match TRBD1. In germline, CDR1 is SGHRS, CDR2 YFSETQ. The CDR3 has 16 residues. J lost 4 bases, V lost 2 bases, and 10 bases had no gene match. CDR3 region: CASSFGQGRFGETQYF. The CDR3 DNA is TGCGCCAGCAGCTTTGGACAGGGTCGGTTCGGAGAGACCCAGTACTTC.

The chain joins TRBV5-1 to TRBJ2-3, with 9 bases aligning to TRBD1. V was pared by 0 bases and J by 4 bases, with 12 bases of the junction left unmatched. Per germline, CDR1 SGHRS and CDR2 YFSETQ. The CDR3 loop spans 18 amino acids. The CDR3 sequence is CASSLAPGTGLFSDTQYF. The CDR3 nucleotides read TGCGCCAGCAGCTTGGCCCCCGGGACAGGGTTGTTTTCAGATACGCAGTATTTT.

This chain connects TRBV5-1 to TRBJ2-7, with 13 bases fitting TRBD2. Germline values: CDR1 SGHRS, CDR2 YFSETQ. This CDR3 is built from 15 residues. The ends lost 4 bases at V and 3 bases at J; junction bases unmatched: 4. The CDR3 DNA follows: TGCGCCAGCAGCCCGGGGACTAGCGGGAACTACGAGCAGTACGTC. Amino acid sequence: CASSPGTSGNYEQYV.

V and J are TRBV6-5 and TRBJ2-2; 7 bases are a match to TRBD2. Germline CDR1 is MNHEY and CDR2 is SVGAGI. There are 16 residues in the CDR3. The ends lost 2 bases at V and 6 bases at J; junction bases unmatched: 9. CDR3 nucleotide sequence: TGTGCCAGCAGTTACGCCGTGGGAGGGACCCCCGGGGAGCTGTTTTTT. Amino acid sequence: CASSYAVGGTPGELFF.

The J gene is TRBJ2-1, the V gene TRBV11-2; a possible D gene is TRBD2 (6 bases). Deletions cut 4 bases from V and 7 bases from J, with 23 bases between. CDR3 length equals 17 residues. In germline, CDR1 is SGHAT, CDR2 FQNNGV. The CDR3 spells CASSSPRSGGNRNEQFF. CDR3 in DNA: TGTGCCAGCAGCTCCCCCCGAAGCGGCGGGAATCGTAATGAGCAGTTCTTC.

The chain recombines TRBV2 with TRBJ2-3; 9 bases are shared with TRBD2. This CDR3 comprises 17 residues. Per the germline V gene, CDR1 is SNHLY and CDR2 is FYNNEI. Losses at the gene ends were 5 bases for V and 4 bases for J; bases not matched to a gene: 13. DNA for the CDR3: TGTGCCAGCAGTCCCAGCGGGAGGTCCCTAGGGGCAGATACGCAGTATTTT. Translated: CASSPSGRSLGADTQYF.

The CDR3 here is CASSMRSGFTLGEQFF. For the CDR3, the DNA is TGTGCCAGCAGTATGAGAAGCGGATTTACATTGGGGGAGCAGTTCTTC. The rearrangement uses TRBV9 and TRBJ2-1; possibly TRBD2 for D (5 bases). Trimming left V 5 bases short and J 10 bases short, with 25 bases between. The CDR3 runs to 16 residues. Germline assignment: CDR1 SGDLS and CDR2 YYNGEE.

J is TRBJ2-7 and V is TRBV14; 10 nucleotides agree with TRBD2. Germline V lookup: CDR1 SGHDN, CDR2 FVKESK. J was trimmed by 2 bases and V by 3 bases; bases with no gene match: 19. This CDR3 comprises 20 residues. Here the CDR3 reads CASSQETVWLAGEFAYEQYF. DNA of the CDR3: TGTGCCAGCAGCCAGGAGACAGTTTGGCTAGCGGGAGAATTCGCCTACGAGCAGTACTTC.

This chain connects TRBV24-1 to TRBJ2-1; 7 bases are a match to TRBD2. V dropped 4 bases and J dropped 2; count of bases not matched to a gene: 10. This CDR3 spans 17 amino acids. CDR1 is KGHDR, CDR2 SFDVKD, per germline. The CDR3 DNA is TGTGCCACCAGTGAGGGGGTGGTAGCGGGCACCTACAATGAGCAGTTCTTC. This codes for CATSEGVVAGTYNEQFF.

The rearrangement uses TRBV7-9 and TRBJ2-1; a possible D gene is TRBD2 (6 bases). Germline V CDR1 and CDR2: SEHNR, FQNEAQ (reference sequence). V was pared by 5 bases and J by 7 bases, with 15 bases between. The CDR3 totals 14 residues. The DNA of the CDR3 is TGTGCCAGCAGCCCTCGACTAGATTCTAATGAGCAGTTCTTC. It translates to CASSPRLDSNEQFF. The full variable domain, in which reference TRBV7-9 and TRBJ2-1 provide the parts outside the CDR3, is DTGVSQNPRHKITKRGQNVTFRCDPISEHNRLYWYRQTLGQGPEFLTYFQNEAQLEKSRLLSDRFSAERPKGSFSTLEIQRTEQGDSAMYLCASSPRLDSNEQFFGPGTRLTVL.

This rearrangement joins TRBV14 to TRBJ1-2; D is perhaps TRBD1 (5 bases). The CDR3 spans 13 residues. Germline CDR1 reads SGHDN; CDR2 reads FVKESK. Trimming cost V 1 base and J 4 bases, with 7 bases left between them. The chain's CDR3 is CASSQGQTYGYTF. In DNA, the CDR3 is TGTGCCAGCAGCCAAGGACAGACCTATGGCTACACCTTC.

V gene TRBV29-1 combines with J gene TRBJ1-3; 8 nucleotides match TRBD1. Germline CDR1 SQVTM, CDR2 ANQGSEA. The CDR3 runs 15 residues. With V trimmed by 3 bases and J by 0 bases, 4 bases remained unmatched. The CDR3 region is CSVDVGQGSGNTIYF. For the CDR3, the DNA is TGCAGCGTTGATGTAGGACAGGGCTCTGGAAACACCATATATTTT.

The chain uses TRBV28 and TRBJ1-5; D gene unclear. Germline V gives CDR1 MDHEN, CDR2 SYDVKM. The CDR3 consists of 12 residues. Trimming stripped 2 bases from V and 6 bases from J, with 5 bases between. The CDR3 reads CASSLERQPQHF. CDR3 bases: TGTGCCAGCAGTTTAGAGCGTCAGCCCCAGCATTTT.

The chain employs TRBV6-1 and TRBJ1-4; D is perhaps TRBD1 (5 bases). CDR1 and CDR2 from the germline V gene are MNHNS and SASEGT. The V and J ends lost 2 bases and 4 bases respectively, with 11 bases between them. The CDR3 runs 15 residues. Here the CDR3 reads CASSESGGRNEKLFF. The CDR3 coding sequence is TGTGCCAGCAGTGAATCCGGGGGTCGTAATGAAAAACTGTTTTTT.

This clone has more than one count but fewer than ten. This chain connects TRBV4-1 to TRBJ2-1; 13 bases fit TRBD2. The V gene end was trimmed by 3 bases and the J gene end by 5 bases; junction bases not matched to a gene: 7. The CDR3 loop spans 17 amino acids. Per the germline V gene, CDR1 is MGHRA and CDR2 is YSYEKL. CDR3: CASSHPGLAGSDNEQFF. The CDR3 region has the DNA TGCGCCAGCAGCCACCCGGGACTAGCGGGATCGGACAATGAGCAGTTCTTC.

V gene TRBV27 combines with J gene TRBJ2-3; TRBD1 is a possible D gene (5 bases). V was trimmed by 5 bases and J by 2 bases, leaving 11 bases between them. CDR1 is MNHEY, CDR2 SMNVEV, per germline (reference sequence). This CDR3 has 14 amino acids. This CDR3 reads CASSIWTNTDTQYF. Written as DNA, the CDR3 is TGTGCCAGCAGTATCTGGACAAACACAGATACGCAGTATTTT.

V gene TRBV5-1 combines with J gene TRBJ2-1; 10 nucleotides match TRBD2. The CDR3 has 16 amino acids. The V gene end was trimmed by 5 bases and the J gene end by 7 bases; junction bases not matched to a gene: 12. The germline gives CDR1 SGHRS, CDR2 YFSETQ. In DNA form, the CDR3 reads TGCGCCAGCAGTCCTACAGGAGCGGGAGGGGATAATGAGCAGTTCTTC. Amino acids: CASSPTGAGGDNEQFF.

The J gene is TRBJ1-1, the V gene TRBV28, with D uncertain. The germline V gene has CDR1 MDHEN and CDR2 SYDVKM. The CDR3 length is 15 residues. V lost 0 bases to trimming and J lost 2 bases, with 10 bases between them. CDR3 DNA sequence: TGTGCCAGCAGTTTATGGAAACAGCTAAACACTGAAGCTTTCTTT. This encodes CASSLWKQLNTEAFF.

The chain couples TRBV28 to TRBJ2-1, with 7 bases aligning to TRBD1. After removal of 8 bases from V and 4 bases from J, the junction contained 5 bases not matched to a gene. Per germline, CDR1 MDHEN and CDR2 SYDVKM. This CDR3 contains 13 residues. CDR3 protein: CASARDRYNEQFF. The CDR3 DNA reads TGTGCCAGCGCAAGGGACAGATACAATGAGCAGTTCTTC.

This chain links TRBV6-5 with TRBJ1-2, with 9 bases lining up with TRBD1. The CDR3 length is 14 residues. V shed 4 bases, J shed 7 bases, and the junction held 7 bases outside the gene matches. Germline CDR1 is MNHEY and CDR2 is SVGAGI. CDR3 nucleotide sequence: TGTGCCAGCAGTTCCGGACAGGGGAGGCCTGGCTACACCTTC. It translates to CASSSGQGRPGYTF.